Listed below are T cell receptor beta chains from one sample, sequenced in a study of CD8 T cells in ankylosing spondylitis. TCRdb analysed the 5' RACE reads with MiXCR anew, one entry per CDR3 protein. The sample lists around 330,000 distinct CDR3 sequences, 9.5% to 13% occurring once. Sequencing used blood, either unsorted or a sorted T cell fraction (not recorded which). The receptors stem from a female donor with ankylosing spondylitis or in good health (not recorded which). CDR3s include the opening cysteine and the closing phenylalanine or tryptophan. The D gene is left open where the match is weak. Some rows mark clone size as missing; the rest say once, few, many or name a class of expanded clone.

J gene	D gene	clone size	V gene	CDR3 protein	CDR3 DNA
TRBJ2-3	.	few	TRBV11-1	CASSLPNRRQDRTDTQYF	TGTGCCAGCAGCTTACCGAACCGGAGACAGGACCGCACAGATACGCAGTATTTT
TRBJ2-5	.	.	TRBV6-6	CASSSSTAGTQYF	TGTGCCAGCAGTTCCAGTACCGCCGGGACCCAGTACTTC
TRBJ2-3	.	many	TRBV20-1	CSAAGPLGGDTQYF	TGCAGTGCTGCCGGGCCCCTGGGGGGAGATACGCAGTATTTT
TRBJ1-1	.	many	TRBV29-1	CSVPGAKKAEAFF	TGCAGCGTTCCCGGGGCGAAAAAGGCTGAAGCTTTCTTT
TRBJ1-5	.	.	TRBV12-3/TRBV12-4	CASSLGLYSNQPQHF	TGTGCCAGCAGTTTGGGGCTGTATAGCAATCAGCCCCAGCATTTT
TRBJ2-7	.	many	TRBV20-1	CSARDSGTGSLEQYF	TGCAGTGCTAGAGATTCCGGGACCGGGTCTCTCGAGCAGTACTTC
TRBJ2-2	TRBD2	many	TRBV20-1	CSATRLAGSRGELFF	TGCAGTGCAACCCGGCTAGCGGGTTCGCGGGGGGAGCTGTTTTTT
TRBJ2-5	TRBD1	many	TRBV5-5	CASSLTGTGGTETQYF	TGTGCCAGCAGCTTGACCGGGACAGGGGGCACAGAGACCCAGTACTTC
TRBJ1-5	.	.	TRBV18	CASSPGGGHQPQHF	TGTGCCAGCTCACCAGGGGGCGGTCATCAGCCCCAGCATTTT
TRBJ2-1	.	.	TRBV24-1	CATGRFDNEQFF	TGTGCCACCGGGCGTTTTGACAATGAGCAGTTCTTC
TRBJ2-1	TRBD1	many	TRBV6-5	CASSYSGQLNEQFF	TGTGCCAGCAGTTACTCGGGACAGTTGAATGAGCAGTTCTTC
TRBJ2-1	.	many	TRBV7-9	CASSLSGDNEQFF	TGTGCCAGCAGCTTATCAGGGGACAATGAGCAGTTCTTC
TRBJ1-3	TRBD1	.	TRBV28	CASQTGGQSAGNTIYF	TGTGCCAGCCAGACAGGGGGACAATCGGCTGGAAACACCATATATTTT
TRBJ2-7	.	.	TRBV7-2	CASARSGSSYEQYF	TGTGCCAGCGCTCGGAGCGGGTCCTCCTACGAGCAGTACTTC
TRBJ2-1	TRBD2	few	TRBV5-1	CASSLDTVVAGGLGEQFF	TGCGCCAGCAGCTTGGACACCGTGGTAGCGGGGGGACTTGGTGAGCAGTTCTTC
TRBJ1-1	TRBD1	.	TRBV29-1	CSVPQGAEAFF	TGCAGCGTTCCACAGGGGGCTGAAGCTTTCTTT
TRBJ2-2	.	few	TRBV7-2	CASSLLASGTGELFF	TGTGCCAGCAGCTTGTTGGCAAGCGGCACCGGGGAGCTGTTTTTT
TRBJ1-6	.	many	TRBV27	CASTPTIGYSPLHF	TGTGCCAGCACCCCAACAATCGGTTACTCACCCCTCCACTTT
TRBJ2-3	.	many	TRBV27	CASSLLDAYTDTQYF	TGTGCCAGCAGTTTATTGGACGCCTACACAGATACGCAGTATTTT
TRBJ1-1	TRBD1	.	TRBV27	CASSPGTGITEAFF	TGTGCCAGCAGTCCTGGGACAGGGATCACTGAAGCTTTCTTT
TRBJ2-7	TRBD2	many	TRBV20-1	CSVRGTSGYEQYF	TGCAGTGTTAGGGGGACTAGCGGTTACGAGCAGTACTTC
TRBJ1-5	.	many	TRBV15	CATSRGFDRSRHQPQHF	TGTGCCACCAGCCGAGGATTTGATCGGAGCCGCCATCAGCCCCAGCATTTT
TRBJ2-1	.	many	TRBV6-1	CASSDGPESEQFF	TGTGCCAGCAGTGACGGCCCCGAGTCTGAGCAGTTCTTC
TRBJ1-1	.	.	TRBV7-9	CASSFAAGKTEAFF	TGTGCCAGCAGCTTCGCGGCAGGGAAGACTGAAGCTTTCTTT
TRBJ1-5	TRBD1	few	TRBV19	CASRIRQGWQPQHF	TGTGCCAGTAGGATCCGACAGGGCTGGCAGCCCCAGCATTTT
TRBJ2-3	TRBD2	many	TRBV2	CASSPIAGGPGTQYF	TGTGCCAGCAGTCCTATAGCGGGAGGGCCTGGTACGCAGTATTTT
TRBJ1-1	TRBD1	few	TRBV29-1	CSVSLRDRNTEAFF	TGCAGCGTCTCCCTTCGGGACAGGAACACTGAAGCTTTCTTT
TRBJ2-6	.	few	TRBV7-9	CASSSVRSGANVLTF	TGTGCCAGCAGCTCCGTTCGCTCTGGGGCCAACGTCCTGACTTTC
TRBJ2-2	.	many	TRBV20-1	CSARDRGSTGELFF	TGCAGTGCTAGAGACCGGGGCTCCACCGGGGAGCTGTTTTTT
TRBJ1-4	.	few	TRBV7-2	CASTGRATNEKLFF	TGTGCCAGCACCGGACGGGCAACTAATGAAAAACTGTTTTTT
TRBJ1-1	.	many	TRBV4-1	CASSQERGLGEAFF	TGCGCCAGCAGCCAAGAAAGGGGATTAGGTGAAGCTTTCTTT
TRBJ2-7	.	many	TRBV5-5	CASSLGEFYEQYF	TGTGCCAGCAGCTTAGGTGAATTCTACGAGCAGTACTTC
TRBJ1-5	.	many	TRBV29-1	CSARWGGSNQPQHF	TGCAGCGCCAGGTGGGGAGGTAGCAATCAGCCCCAGCATTTT
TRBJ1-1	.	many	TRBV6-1	CASEGWAEAFF	TGTGCCAGCGAGGGGTGGGCTGAAGCTTTCTTT
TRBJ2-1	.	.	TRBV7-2	CASSLDITSTYNEQFF	TGTGCCAGCAGCTTAGATATCACAAGCACCTACAATGAGCAGTTCTTC
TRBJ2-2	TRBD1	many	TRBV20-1	CSASGTGVDGELFF	TGCAGTGCTAGTGGGACAGGGGTGGACGGGGAGCTGTTTTTT
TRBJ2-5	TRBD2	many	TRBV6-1	CASSWLGTSGQETQYF	TGTGCCAGCAGCTGGCTCGGGACTAGCGGTCAAGAGACCCAGTACTTC
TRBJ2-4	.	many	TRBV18	CASSPPDRTPLLKNIQYF	TGTGCCAGCTCACCACCGGACCGGACACCTTTGCTCAAAAACATTCAGTACTTC
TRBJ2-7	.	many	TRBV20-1	CSASDSKHEQYF	TGCAGTGCTTCGGACAGCAAACACGAGCAGTACTTC
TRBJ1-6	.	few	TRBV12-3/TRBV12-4	CASSPAGEGNSPLHF	TGTGCCAGCAGCCCCGCAGGGGAAGGCAATTCACCCCTCCACTTT
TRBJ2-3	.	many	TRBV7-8	CASSLMSGSTDTQYF	TGTGCCAGCAGCTTAATGAGTGGGAGCACAGATACGCAGTATTTT
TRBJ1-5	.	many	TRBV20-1	CSARPATSRKQPQHF	TGCAGTGCTAGGCCCGCAACCTCAAGGAAGCAGCCCCAGCATTTT
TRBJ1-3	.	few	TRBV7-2	CASSLVGGPYSGNTIYF	TGTGCCAGCAGCTTAGTCGGGGGGCCCTACTCTGGAAACACCATATATTTT
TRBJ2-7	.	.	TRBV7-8	CASSLRSCEQYF	TGTGCCAGCAGCTTAAGGTCCTGCGAGCAGTACTTC
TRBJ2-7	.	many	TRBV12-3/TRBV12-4	CASSLAIRGEQYF	TGTGCCAGCAGTTTAGCCATAAGGGGAGAGCAGTACTTC
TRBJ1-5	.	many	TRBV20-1	CSVAGGGNQPQHF	TGCTCGGTCGCGGGTGGGGGCAATCAGCCCCAGCATTTT
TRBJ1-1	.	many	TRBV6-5	CASSYRPNTEAFF	TGTGCCAGCAGTTACCGCCCGAACACTGAAGCTTTCTTT
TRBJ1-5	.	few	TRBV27	CASSFAGALNQPQHF	TGTGCCAGCAGTTTTGCAGGGGCTCTGAATCAGCCCCAGCATTTT
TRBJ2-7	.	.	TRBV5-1	CASSLAPGMLSSYEQYF	TGCGCCAGCAGCTTGGCCCCTGGGATGTTGAGCTCCTACGAGCAGTACTTC
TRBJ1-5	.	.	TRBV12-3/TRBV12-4	CASSWADMNQPQHF	TGTGCCAGCAGCTGGGCGGATATGAATCAGCCCCAGCATTTT
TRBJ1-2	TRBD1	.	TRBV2	CASETGQGYGYTF	TGTGCCAGCGAGACGGGACAGGGTTATGGCTACACCTTC
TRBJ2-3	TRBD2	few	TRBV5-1	CASNRLGGSSTDTQYF	TGCGCCAGCAACCGTTTAGGCGGGAGTAGCACAGATACGCAGTATTTT
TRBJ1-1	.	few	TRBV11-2	CASSYSVQNEAFF	TGTGCCAGCAGCTATTCGGTTCAGAATGAAGCTTTCTTT
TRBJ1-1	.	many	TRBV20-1	CSARVAGFDTEAFF	TGCAGTGCTAGAGTAGCGGGGTTTGACACTGAAGCTTTCTTT
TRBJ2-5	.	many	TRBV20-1	CSAREVETQYF	TGCAGTGCTAGGGAGGTCGAGACCCAGTACTTC
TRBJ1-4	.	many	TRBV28	CASSSLKNEKLFF	TGTGCCAGCAGTTCGTTGAAGAATGAAAAACTGTTTTTT
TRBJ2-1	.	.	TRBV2	CASSGGLGADNEQFF	TGTGCCAGCAGCGGGGGACTGGGGGCCGACAATGAGCAGTTCTTC
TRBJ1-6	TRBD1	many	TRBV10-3	CAISELPAGGNSPLHF	TGTGCCATCAGTGAACTCCCCGCAGGGGGTAATTCACCCCTCCACTTT
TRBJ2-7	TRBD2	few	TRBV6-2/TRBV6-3	CASRGVAGVSSYEQYF	TGTGCCAGCAGAGGAGTAGCGGGAGTAAGTTCCTACGAGCAGTACTTC
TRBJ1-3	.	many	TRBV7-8	CASSQGSEGNTIYF	TGTGCCAGCAGTCAGGGATCGGAAGGAAACACCATATATTTT